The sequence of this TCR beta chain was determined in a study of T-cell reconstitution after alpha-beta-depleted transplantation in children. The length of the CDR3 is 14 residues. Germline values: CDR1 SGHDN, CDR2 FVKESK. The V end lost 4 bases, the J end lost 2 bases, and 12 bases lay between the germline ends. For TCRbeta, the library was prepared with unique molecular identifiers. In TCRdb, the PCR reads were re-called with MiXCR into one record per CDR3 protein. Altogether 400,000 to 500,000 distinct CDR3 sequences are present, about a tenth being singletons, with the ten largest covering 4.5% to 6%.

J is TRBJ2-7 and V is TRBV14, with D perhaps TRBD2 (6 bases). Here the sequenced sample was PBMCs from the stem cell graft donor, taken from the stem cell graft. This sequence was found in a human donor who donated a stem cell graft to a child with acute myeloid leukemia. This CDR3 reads CASSRYGGTYEQYF. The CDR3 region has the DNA TGTGCCAGCAGCCGTTACGGAGGGACCTACGAGCAGTACTTC.